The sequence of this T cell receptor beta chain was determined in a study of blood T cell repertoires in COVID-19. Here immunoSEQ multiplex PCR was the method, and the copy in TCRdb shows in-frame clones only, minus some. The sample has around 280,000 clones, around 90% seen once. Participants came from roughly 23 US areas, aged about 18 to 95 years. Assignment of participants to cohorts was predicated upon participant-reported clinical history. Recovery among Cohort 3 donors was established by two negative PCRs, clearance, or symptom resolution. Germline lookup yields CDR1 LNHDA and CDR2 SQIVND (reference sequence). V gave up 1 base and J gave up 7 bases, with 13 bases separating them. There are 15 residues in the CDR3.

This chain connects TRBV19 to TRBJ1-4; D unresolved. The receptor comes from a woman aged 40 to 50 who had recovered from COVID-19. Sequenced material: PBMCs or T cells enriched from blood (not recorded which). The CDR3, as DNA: TGTGCCAGTAGTATAGCGCGGGCGAAGCCTGAAAAACTGTTTTTT. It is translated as CASSIARAKPEKLFF.